One T cell receptor (beta chain) is described in this entry. What it recognizes is unknown. V lost 0 bases and J 5 bases, leaving 12 bases between the germline ends. The CDR3 has 14 residues. Germline V gene sequence: CDR1 SGDLS, CDR2 YYNGEE. The source of the sample is a study of T-cell memory formation after mild COVID-19. General observations from the study: Later expanders leaned toward CD4+, whereas clones contracting from day 15 to 85 were balanced CD4/CD8.

TCRdb reprocessed the 5' RACE reads with MiXCR, giving one entry per CDR3 protein. The data hold nearly 110,000 distinct CDR3 sequences, with 12% observed a single time. Specimen: PBMCs or a T cell subset sorted from them (not recorded which). The V gene is TRBV9, the J gene TRBJ2-7; perhaps TRBD2 as D (5 bases). The sequence derives from an adult woman who had mild COVID-19 (a few samples of this study predate the infection). Cell type and time point are not known. Here the CDR3 reads CASSVVPGSDEQYF. CDR3 DNA: TGTGCCAGCAGCGTAGTCCCGGGATCCGACGAGCAGTACTTC.